This TCR beta chain was identified in a study of response to subunit inactivated influenza vaccine. Broader study findings: Few additional T cells are recruited per seasonal influenza vaccination, authors suggested.

As for this clonotype: Its target is not known.

This CDR3 spans 15 amino acids. Trimming stripped 0 bases from V and 4 bases from J, with 12 bases between. Germline values: CDR1 LNHNV, CDR2 YYDKDF (reference sequence). TCRdb fed the RT-PCR reads into MiXCR, producing one record per CDR3 protein. The data show around 250,000 distinct CDR3 sequences, 10% to 15% seen once. Here the sequenced sample was non-naive T cells sorted from PBMCs, taken 14 to 15 days before vaccination. This TCR came from a man in his fifties who received an inactivated influenza vaccine. V and J are TRBV15 and TRBJ1-1, with D possibly being TRBD1 (5 bases). The DNA for the CDR3 is TGTGCCACCAGCAGAGATGTGGCAGGGAGCACTGAAGCTTTCTTT. Its protein product is CATSRDVAGSTEAFF. Drawing the rest from reference TRBV15 and TRBJ1-1, the complete variable domain is DAMVIQNPRYQVTQFGKPVTLSCSQTLNHNVMYWYQQKSSQAPKLLFHYYDKDFNNEADTPDNFQSRRPNTSFCFLDIRSPGLGDTAMYLCATSRDVAGSTEAFFGQGTRLTVV.